Listed here are 18 T cell receptor beta chains from one sample, sequenced in a study of identical twins. TCRdb redid the calling of the 5' RACE reads with MiXCR, one entry per CDR3 protein. The sample lists a few hundred thousand distinct CDR3 sequences, roughly 15% occurring once. These records were also assigned to another study, of yellow fever vaccine responses in identical twins.

Sequencing was carried out using CD4+ T cells sorted from blood. The receptors shown here come from a woman aged 18-29 years in good health.

In this sample, this clonotype turned up many times. The chain recombines TRBV29-1 with TRBJ2-1; D may correspond to TRBD1 or TRBD2 (5 bases each). This CDR3 is 13 amino acids long. V shed 7 bases and J shed 2 bases, with 12 bases lying between them. Germline CDR1 and CDR2: SQVTM and ANQGSEA. This CDR3 reads CSARGAAYNEQFF. DNA of the CDR3: TGCAGCGCTCGAGGGGCCGCCTACAATGAGCAGTTCTTC.

This clonotype came up a few times. The gene calls are TRBV5-1 and TRBJ1-2; TRBD1 matches 10 bases. Per germline, CDR1 SGHRS and CDR2 YFSETQ. After removal of 0 bases from V and 8 bases from J, the junction contained 4 bases not matched to a gene. The CDR3 totals 14 residues. CDR3 sequence reads: CASSLGQGAFGYTF. The CDR3 coding sequence is TGCGCCAGCAGCTTGGGACAGGGGGCTTTCGGCTACACCTTC.

This sequence joins TRBV7-2 and TRBJ2-1, with unresolved D. The CDR3 loop spans 11 amino acids. The V end lost 2 bases, the J end lost 9 bases, and 5 bases lay between the germline ends. Per germline, CDR1 SGHTA and CDR2 FQGNSA. The CDR3 reads CASSLLAEQFF. Here the CDR3 DNA reads TGTGCCAGCAGCTTATTAGCTGAGCAGTTCTTC.

This clonotype was detected many times. The chain has TRBV27 and TRBJ1-5; 9 nucleotides align to TRBD1. After removal of 2 bases from V and 3 bases from J, the junction contained 8 bases not matched to a gene. This CDR3 has 17 amino acids. Germline V CDR1 and CDR2: MNHEY, SMNVEV (reference sequence). CDR3 region: CASSLAGGQGSNQPQHF. As DNA, the CDR3 is TGTGCCAGCAGTTTAGCCGGGGGACAGGGCTCCAATCAGCCCCAGCATTTT.

The chain combines TRBV12-3 or TRBV12-4 with TRBJ2-1; TRBD2 is a possible D gene (5 bases). Trimming cost V 6 bases and J 2 bases, with 11 bases left between them. The CDR3 totals 14 residues. CDR3 sequence: CASRPSKAYNEQFF. The CDR3 region has the DNA TGTGCCAGCAGACCTAGCAAAGCCTACAATGAGCAGTTCTTC.

V gene TRBV10-3 combines with J gene TRBJ1-2; unclear D gene. Germline-derived CDR1 and CDR2 are ENHRY and SYGVKD. The CDR3 totals 13 residues. With 3 bases removed from V and 4 bases from J, the gap between germline ends came to 9 bases. The CDR3 DNA reads as TGTGCCATCAGTGACATGGAAATCTATGGCTACACCTTC. As protein: CAISDMEIYGYTF.

The sample holds a few counts of this clonotype. The chain has TRBV15 and TRBJ2-5, with 8 positions matching TRBD1. The germline V gene encodes CDR1 LNHNV and CDR2 YYDKDF (reference sequence). CDR3 length: 17 amino acids. Germline trimming cut 3 bases from V and 1 base from J; bases unmatched to any gene: 10. CDR3 region: CATSRMGSDRGQETQYF. The CDR3 nucleotides read TGTGCCACCAGCAGGATGGGTTCTGACAGGGGCCAAGAGACCCAGTACTTC.

This clonotype was observed a few times. V gene TRBV9 combines with J gene TRBJ2-5, with D perhaps TRBD1 or TRBD2 (5 bases each). Germline lookup yields CDR1 SGDLS and CDR2 YYNGEE. This CDR3 is built from 14 residues. The germline V and J ends were trimmed by 2 bases and 5 bases, with 13 bases remaining between them. The CDR3 sequence is CASSVRGVEETQYF. DNA of the CDR3: TGTGCCAGCAGCGTCAGAGGGGTAGAGGAGACCCAGTACTTC.

There are a few counts of this clonotype. CDR3 DNA sequence: TGTGCCAGCAGACCGACAGGGAACAACTATGGCTACACCTTC. Its translation: CASRPTGNNYGYTF. The V call is TRBV6-2 or TRBV6-3, the J call TRBJ1-2; TRBD1 agrees at 7 bases. The V gene end was trimmed by 6 bases and the J gene end by 2 bases; junction bases not matched to a gene: 6. CDR1 is MNHEY, CDR2 SVGEGT, per germline. This CDR3 region has 14 residues.

This clonotype was seen a handful of times. The rearrangement joins TRBV10-3 to TRBJ2-3; 13 bases are shared with TRBD2. Germline V CDR1 and CDR2: ENHRY, SYGVKD. This CDR3 is built from 16 residues. Trimming cost V 10 bases and J 0 bases; bases outside gene matches: 7. In nucleotides, the CDR3 is TGTGCCACCACTAGCGGGGGGGCCCCTAGCACAGATACGCAGTATTTT. It is translated as CATTSGGAPSTDTQYF.

This clonotype was observed a few times. This sequence joins TRBV5-1 and TRBJ2-2; D gene uncertain. Germline V gene data show CDR1 as SGHRS and CDR2 as YFSETQ. V lost 4 bases and J lost 0, with 16 bases in between. The CDR3 extends over 17 amino acids. The CDR3 sequence is CASSLNAATPNTGELFF. The CDR3 nucleotides are TGCGCCAGCAGCCTGAACGCGGCAACCCCGAACACCGGGGAGCTGTTTTTT.

V is TRBV7-9 and J is TRBJ2-1, with TRBD1 matching 9 bases. The CDR3 runs to 17 residues. V shed 5 bases and J 6 bases; nucleotides not matched to a gene: 14. The V gene's germline CDR1 is SEHNR and CDR2 FQNEAQ (reference sequence). CDR3 nucleotides: TGTGCCAGCAGCAGTCACCCCGGGACAGGGAGGTCCAATGAGCAGTTCTTC. Protein: CASSSHPGTGRSNEQFF.

This clonotype was found many times. In nucleotides, the CDR3 is TGTGCCAGCAGCATACTAGCGGGAGGGACTAGGGAGCAGTACTTC. Its protein product is CASSILAGGTREQYF. The J gene is TRBJ2-7, the V gene TRBV4-2; the match to TRBD2 covers 13 bases. V was pared by 5 bases and J by 7 bases, with 8 bases of the junction left unmatched. The CDR3 is 15 residues long. From germline, CDR1 is LGHNA and CDR2 YNFKEQ.

This clonotype appeared a few times. The V call is TRBV6-2 or TRBV6-3, the J call TRBJ2-5; 7 bases match TRBD1. The CDR3 loop spans 15 amino acids. Germline CDR1 and CDR2: MNHEY and SVGEGT. Trimming took 7 bases from V and 4 from J; bases not matched to a gene: 12. CDR3 sequence (DNA): TGTGCCAGCAAAAGGGACAGTACCCCCCGAGAGACCCAGTACTTC. This gives the protein CASKRDSTPRETQYF.

In its sample, this clonotype was seen many times. This chain joins TRBV5-1 and TRBJ2-1; D is unresolved. CDR3 length: 15 amino acids. Germline CDR1 and CDR2: SGHRS and YFSETQ. Trimming took off 1 base at V and 0 bases at J, with 8 bases between the two ends. The CDR3 DNA reads as TGCGCCAGCAGCTTGAGAACTGCCTCCTACAATGAGCAGTTCTTC. Protein product: CASSLRTASYNEQFF.

This clonotype occurred many times. The rearrangement joins TRBV3-1 to TRBJ1-5; D is ambiguous. There are 14 residues in the CDR3. CDR1 LGHDT and CDR2 YNNKEL come from the germline V gene (reference sequence). V was trimmed by 1 base and J by 2 bases, leaving 6 bases between them. CDR3 in DNA: TGTGCCAGCAGCCAAGGGTCAGGCAATCAGCCCCAGCATTTT. Translated, it gives CASSQGSGNQPQHF.

For the CDR3, the DNA is TGTGCCAGCAGACGTACGATAGCGGGAGGCCCCTACGAGCAGTACTTC. Its translation is CASRRTIAGGPYEQYF. This chain uses TRBV28 with TRBJ2-7; TRBD2 agrees at 10 bases. The CDR3 consists of 16 residues. After removal of 6 bases from V and 2 bases from J, the junction contained 10 bases not matched to a gene. From germline, CDR1 is MDHEN and CDR2 SYDVKM.

This chain connects TRBV7-9 to TRBJ1-1, with no clear D. With 6 bases removed from V and 3 bases from J, the gap between germline ends came to 8 bases. The CDR3 consists of 12 residues. Per germline, CDR1 SEHNR and CDR2 FQNEAQ (reference sequence). CDR3 nucleotide sequence: TGTGCCAGCAGAGGATCGGACACTGAAGCTTTCTTT. It yields the protein CASRGSDTEAFF.